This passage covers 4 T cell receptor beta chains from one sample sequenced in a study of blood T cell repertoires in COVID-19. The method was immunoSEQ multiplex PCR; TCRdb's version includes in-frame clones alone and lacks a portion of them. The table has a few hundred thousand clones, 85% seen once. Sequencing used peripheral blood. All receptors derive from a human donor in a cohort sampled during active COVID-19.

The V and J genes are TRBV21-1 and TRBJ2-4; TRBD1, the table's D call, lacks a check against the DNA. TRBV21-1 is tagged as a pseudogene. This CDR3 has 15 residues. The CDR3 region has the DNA TGTGCCAGCGGACCAGGGAAGGGGGCCAAAAACATTCAGTACTTC. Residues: CASGPGKGAKNIQYF.

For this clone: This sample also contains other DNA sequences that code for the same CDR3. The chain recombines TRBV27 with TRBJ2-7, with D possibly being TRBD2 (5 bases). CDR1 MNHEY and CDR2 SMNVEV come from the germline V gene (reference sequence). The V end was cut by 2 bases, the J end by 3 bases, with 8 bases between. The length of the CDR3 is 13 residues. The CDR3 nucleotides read TGTGCCAGCAGTTTAGGACGGGGCTACGAGCAGTACTTC. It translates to CASSLGRGYEQYF.

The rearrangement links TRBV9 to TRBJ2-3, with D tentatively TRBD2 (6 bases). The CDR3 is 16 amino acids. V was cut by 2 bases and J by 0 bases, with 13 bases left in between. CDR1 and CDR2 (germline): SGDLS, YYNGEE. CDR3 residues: CASSVQAGPSTDTQYF. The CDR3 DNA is TGTGCCAGCAGCGTCCAAGCGGGTCCTAGCACAGATACGCAGTATTTT.

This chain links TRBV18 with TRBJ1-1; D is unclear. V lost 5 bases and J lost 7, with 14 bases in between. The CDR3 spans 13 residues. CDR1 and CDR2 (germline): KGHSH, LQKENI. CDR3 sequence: CASSLRDRVEAFF. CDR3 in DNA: TGTGCCAGCTCATTGCGGGATCGAGTTGAAGCTTTCTTT.